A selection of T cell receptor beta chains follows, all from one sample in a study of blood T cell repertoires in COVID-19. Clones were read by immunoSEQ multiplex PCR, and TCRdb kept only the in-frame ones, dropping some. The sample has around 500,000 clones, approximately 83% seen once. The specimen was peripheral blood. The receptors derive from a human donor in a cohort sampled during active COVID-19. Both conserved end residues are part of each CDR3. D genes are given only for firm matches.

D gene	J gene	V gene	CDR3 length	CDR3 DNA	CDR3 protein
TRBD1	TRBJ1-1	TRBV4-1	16	TGCGCCAGCAGCCAAGAAATACAGGGGGCGAACACTGAAGCTTTCTTT	CASSQEIQGANTEAFF
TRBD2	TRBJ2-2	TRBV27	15	TGTGCCAGCAGTTTAGCGGGAGTGAGAACCGGGGAGCTGTTTTTT	CASSLAGVRTGELFF
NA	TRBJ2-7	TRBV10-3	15	TGTGCCATCAGCCCCGAGGGGAGGAGCTCCTACGAGCAGTACTTC	CAISPEGRSSYEQYF
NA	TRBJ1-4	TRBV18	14	TGTGCCAGCTCATCGTTCGGGGGGAATGAAAAACTGTTTTTT	CASSSFGGNEKLFF
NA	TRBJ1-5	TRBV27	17	TGTGCCAGCAGCCCCGGGACACCGACTTATAGCAATCAGCCCCAGCATTTT	CASSPGTPTYSNQPQHF
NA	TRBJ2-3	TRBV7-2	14	TGTGCCAGCAGCCCGCTTCTGAGTACAGATACGCAGTATTTT	CASSPLLSTDTQYF
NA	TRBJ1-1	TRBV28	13	TGTGCCAGCGGATCACAGGGAGAAACTGAAGCTTTCTTT	CASGSQGETEAFF
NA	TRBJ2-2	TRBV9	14	TGTGCCAGCAGCGATCCAGGGATCACCGGGGAGCTGTTTTTT	CASSDPGITGELFF
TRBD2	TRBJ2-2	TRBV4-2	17	TGTGCCAGCAGCCAAGATGCCCTAGCGGGACACACCGGGGAGCTGTTTTTT	CASSQDALAGHTGELFF
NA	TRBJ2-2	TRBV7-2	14	TGTGCCAGCAGCGCTCGACTAGTGGGCGGGGAGCTGTTTTTT	CASSARLVGGELFF
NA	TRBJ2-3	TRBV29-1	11	TGCAGCGCATACAGGGAGGGTACGCAGTATTTT	CSAYREGTQYF
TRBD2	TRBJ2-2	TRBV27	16	TGTGCCAGCAGTCTCGCCAGCGGGACGAACACCGGGGAGCTGTTTTTT	CASSLASGTNTGELFF
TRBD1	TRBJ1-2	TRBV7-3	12	TGTGCCAGCAGCTTCGGACAGGGGACGTACACCTTC	CASSFGQGTYTF
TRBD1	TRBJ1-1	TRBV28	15	TGTGCCAGCACCGCCGGGACAGGGAGGGGTACTGAAGCTTTCTTT	CASTAGTGRGTEAFF